This T cell receptor beta chain is from a study of blood T cells in healthy people across ages. Together with a sample-barcoded 5' primer, a J-beta primer mix was included in a second PCR lasting about 7 to 11 cycles. MiXCR was run by TCRdb on the 5' RACE reads, yielding one entry per CDR3 protein. The table records some 700,000 distinct CDR3 sequences, 35% to 45% of them present only once. Whole-study findings and limits: Possibly, changes in expanded clonotypes were confounded because donor CMV status was unknown.

Note on this clonotype: Its antigen is unknown.

Germline-derived CDR1 and CDR2 are ENHRY and SYGVKD. The CDR3 has 14 amino acids. V lost 11 bases and J lost 7, with 23 bases in between. The clonotype was recovered from an older woman in good health. The chain employs TRBV10-3 and TRBJ2-5; D is unclear. Sequencing was done on a sample of blood. The CDR3 reads CASVDGGRVGTQYF. CDR3 DNA sequence: TGTGCCTCGGTTGACGGCGGTCGGGTCGGGACCCAGTACTTC.